This is a list of T cell receptor beta chains from one sample in a study of Ad26.COV2.S vaccination and SARS-CoV-2 variants. Repertoires were generated with immunoSEQ multiplex PCR, while TCRdb's copy carries only in-frame clones and drops some. The data hold around 340,000 clones, with about 86% observed a single time. The material was peripheral blood, obtained in a trial of Ad26.COV2.S vaccine versus placebo. These receptors all stem from a person aged 18-65 years who received the Ad26.COV2.S COVID-19 vaccine or a placebo. CDR3s include the opening cysteine and the closing phenylalanine or tryptophan. The D gene is left open where the match is weak. The listing skips clone size in some rows; elsewhere it reads once, few, many or a size class.

abundance	j_gene	v_gene	d_gene	CDR3aa	CDR3nt
NA	TRBJ2-5	TRBV18	TRBD2	CASSPLGGQETQYF	TGTGCCAGCTCACCCCTGGGAGGGCAAGAGACCCAGTACTTC
NA	TRBJ2-7	TRBV6-6	TRBD1	CASSQGDRGYEQYF	TGTGCCAGCAGTCAAGGGGACAGGGGCTACGAGCAGTACTTC
NA	TRBJ1-5	TRBV29-1	NA	CSVLDGTASQPQHF	TGCAGCGTTCTAGATGGGACTGCCAGTCAGCCCCAGCATTTT
NA	TRBJ1-3	TRBV9	NA	CASSPTDSPRFSGNTIYF	TGTGCCAGCAGCCCCACGGATTCGCCACGTTTCTCTGGAAACACCATATATTTT
NA	TRBJ1-2	TRBV27	TRBD1	CASGTGQFNGYTF	TGTGCCAGCGGGACGGGACAGTTCAACGGCTACACCTTC
NA	TRBJ2-5	TRBV11-3	NA	CASSLGRSFGETQYF	TGTGCCAGCAGCTTGGGTCGGAGCTTCGGAGAGACCCAGTACTTC
once	TRBJ2-1	TRBV6-6	TRBD1	CASDRGGSYNEQFF	TGTGCCAGCGACAGGGGAGGTTCCTACAATGAGCAGTTCTTC
once	TRBJ2-7	TRBV29-1	TRBD1	CSAAKGRGFYEQYF	TGCAGCGCCGCCAAGGGCAGGGGGTTTTACGAGCAGTACTTC
NA	TRBJ2-7	TRBV7-8	NA	CASSPQGFGEQYF	TGTGCCAGCAGCCCACAGGGTTTTGGCGAGCAGTACTTC
NA	TRBJ2-5	TRBV28	NA	CASSPRQGPETQYF	TGTGCCAGCAGTCCGCGACAAGGCCCGGAGACCCAGTACTTC
few	TRBJ2-2	TRBV27	NA	CASSFFNRVANTGELFF	TGTGCCAGCAGTTTCTTTAACAGGGTGGCCAACACCGGGGAGCTGTTTTTT
NA	TRBJ2-2	TRBV7-6	TRBD2	CASSLSPSGSYGELFF	TGTGCCAGCAGCTTATCTCCTAGCGGGTCATACGGGGAGCTGTTTTTT
NA	TRBJ2-7	TRBV7-6	NA	CASSLAAAVSYEQYF	TGTGCCAGCAGCTTAGCTGCGGCCGTCTCCTACGAGCAGTACTTC
NA	TRBJ2-5	TRBV18	NA	CASGGGQRQETQYF	TGTGCCAGCGGCGGTGGACAGAGACAAGAGACCCAGTACTTC
NA	TRBJ1-2	TRBV6-4	NA	CASSSITDGSYGYTF	TGTGCCAGCAGTTCTATAACGGACGGTTCGTATGGCTACACCTTC
NA	TRBJ1-5	TRBV12-3/TRBV12-4	NA	CASSPGGNQPQHF	TGTGCCAGCAGTCCAGGGGGCAATCAGCCCCAGCATTTT
once	TRBJ1-1	TRBV19	NA	CASRPSGDTEAFF	TGTGCCAGTAGACCATCCGGGGACACTGAAGCTTTCTTT
NA	TRBJ1-4	TRBV11-2	NA	CASSYRTDNEKLFF	TGTGCCAGCAGCTACCGGACAGATAATGAAAAACTGTTTTTT
few	TRBJ2-1	TRBV7-9	TRBD2	CASSPSGQDHNEQFF	TGTGCCAGCAGCCCTAGCGGGCAGGACCACAATGAGCAGTTCTTC
NA	TRBJ1-4	TRBV30	TRBD1	CAWDKASGQILFF	TGTGCCTGGGATAAAGCCTCGGGACAGATACTGTTTTTT
few	TRBJ2-2	TRBV19	TRBD1	CASSSGTGGTGELFF	TGTGCCAGTAGCTCCGGGACAGGGGGTACCGGGGAGCTGTTTTTT
NA	TRBJ2-7	TRBV6-7	NA	CASKDPGRPYEQYF	TGTGCCAGCAAGGATCCGGGCCGGCCCTACGAGCAGTACTTC
NA	TRBJ2-3	TRBV19	TRBD2	CASTPSGGTGDTQYF	TGTGCCAGTACGCCCAGCGGGGGGACGGGGGATACGCAGTATTTT